What follows describes a single T cell receptor (beta chain). Its antigen is undetermined. The repertoire was sequenced with immunoSEQ multiplex PCR; TCRdb's copy has only in-frame clones and lacks some. The sample lists 99,000 or so clones, over 70% seen once, with around 8.7% in the top ten. This record comes from a study of T cell responses to AZD1222 COVID-19 vaccine. Findings and limits, study-wide: Scientists sampled the repertoires only once the peak T cell response had passed. White British people made up most donors, females outnumbered males, and clonal diversity was possibly underestimated. AZD1222 recipients seropositive at baseline numbered only six.

Between the trimmed V and J ends, which lost 6 bases and 2 bases, there was a span of 15 bases. Germline values: CDR1 MNHEY, CDR2 SVGAGI. The CDR3 runs 15 residues. The V call is TRBV6-5, the J call TRBJ2-3; D gene ambiguous. The receptor's source is an adult in good health. The sequencing used peripheral blood, collected on day 0 of AZD1222 vaccination. The CDR3 sequence is CASSPSLLHTDTQYF. Written as DNA, the CDR3 is TGTGCCAGCAGCCCCTCGCTACTGCACACAGATACGCAGTATTTT.